What follows is one TCR beta chain and its context. Its antigen remains unidentified. There are no base qualities to consult, and no much larger clone falls within one base. The data originate from a study of blood T cell repertoires in COVID-19 (dated by TCRdb to the early 2020s). For the wider study: The collaborator samples originated in the United States, Italy and Spain and spanned the acute and convalescent phases of COVID-19. The prospective study material was composed of cDNA or gDNA derived from T cells, B-cell-depleted T cells, or PBMCs. Deeply sampled blood TCRbeta repertoires from subjects exposed to, actively infected with, or recovered from COVID-19 were included in the dataset. A freely available public database, intended as a resource for researchers studying the immune response to SARS-CoV-2, is where the repertoires were released. Samples were obtained from the ongoing ImmuneRACE study (first 160 participants) and from some 1,300 subjects provided by 6 global collaborators. A de-identified subject ID, COVID-19 status, age in years and sex were almost always included in the sample metadata. Where available, HLA class I and class II types were obtained from metadata supplied by the sample provider rather than from assay-based typing.

The immunoSEQ Assay, a bias-controlled multiplex PCR, was used to amplify TCRbeta CDR3 regions from genomic DNA. The original pipeline was this. The number of nucleated cells in each sample was estimated from the amplification of reference gene primers within the assay. Sequence reads were collapsed and filtered to measure the absolute abundance of every unique TCRbeta CDR3 rearrangement. For each sample, productive Simpson clonality was calculated as the square root of Simpson's diversity index over productive rearrangements. In its TCRdb copy, this immuneACCESS table keeps in-frame sequences only and misses some clones. Where compared with another copy, unresolved V genes explain less than half of these, and the others have no known cause. V, J and clone size derive from that table, while D and trimming were established from the DNA sequence. For this sample the table gives about 370,000 clones, of which around 90% were detected only once. 6% to 7.5% of the sample goes to the ten largest clones.

Findings and caveats that apply to the study as a whole: The quantity of clinical and demographic metadata differed by source and by participant and was supplied without curation.

Each collaborating institution followed its own protocols to collect whole blood in K2EDTA tubes. For TCRbeta analysis, collaborators shipped samples in one of three forms: frozen whole blood, isolated PBMCs, or DNA extracted from either of those sample types. The receptor comes from a man younger than 30 with active or convalescent COVID-19. The specimen was peripheral blood.

The nucleotide sequence is TGTGCCAGCAGCCAACAGGGCACAGATACGCAGTATTTT. Protein translation: CASSQQGTDTQYF. The chain is made from TRBV7-2 and TRBJ2-3; a tentative D call is TRBD1 (5 bases match). The germline V gene provides CDR1 SGHTA and CDR2 FQGNSA. Its CDR3 holds 13 amino acids, cysteine through phenylalanine. This entry keeps only the CDR3 DNA: 39 bases, framed from base 1. V lost 5 bases and J lost 1 base; the stretch between them is 7 bases long.